Listed here are 11 T cell receptor beta chains from one sample, sequenced in a study of cytomegalovirus exposure and HLA in healthy donors. PCR employed 60 Vbeta and 13 Jbeta primers. Libraries were prepared by immunoSEQ multiplex PCR; TCRdb keeps only in-frame clonotypes and omits some of them. The sample shows some 120,000 clones, 73% of them seen only once. Sequenced material: PBMCs. All receptors derive from a woman in her 40s in good health and CMV-seropositive.

The rearrangement uses TRBV5-1 and TRBJ1-6; D is possibly TRBD1 (5 bases). V was shortened by 2 bases and J by 8 bases, with 11 bases between the two germline ends. Germline CDR1 SGHRS, CDR2 YFSETQ. The CDR3 covers 14 residues. The CDR3 region is CASSLDSRDSPLHF. The CDR3, as DNA: TGCGCCAGCAGCTTAGACAGTAGGGATTCACCCCTCCACTTT.

The V and J genes are TRBV6-1 and TRBJ1-1, with 9 bases that match TRBD1. V gave up 0 bases and J gave up 4 bases; unmatched junction bases: 6. This CDR3 has 16 amino acids. The germline V gene encodes CDR1 MNHNS and CDR2 SASEGT. CDR3 coding DNA: TGTGCCAGCAGTGAAGCGGGACAGGGCGCGCGCACTGAAGCTTTCTTT. This gives the protein CASSEAGQGARTEAFF.

The V and J genes are TRBV4-3 and TRBJ1-6, with 9 bases identical to TRBD1. This CDR3 is built from 15 residues. Trimming cost V 1 base and J 7 bases; bases outside gene matches: 2. Germline CDR1 reads LGHNA; CDR2 reads YSLEER. CDR3 bases: TGCGCCAGCAGCCAAGGGGACAGGGACAATTCACCCCTCCACTTT. It translates to CASSQGDRDNSPLHF.

The chain has TRBV5-1 and TRBJ1-6, with TRBD1 as a possible D gene (6 bases). Deletions cut 1 base from V and 10 bases from J, with 18 bases between. The CDR3 is 16 amino acids. CDR1 is SGHRS and CDR2 is YFSETQ in the germline V gene. The CDR3 DNA reads TGCGCCAGCAGCTTGACGGCCAGGGGAATGAAATCACCCCTCCACTTT. Residues: CASSLTARGMKSPLHF.

This rearrangement joins TRBV6-4 to TRBJ2-2; TRBD1 aligns across 9 bases. The CDR3 is made up of 18 amino acids. CDR1 and CDR2 (germline): MRHNA, SNTAGT. V trimming: 7 bases; J trimming: 1 base; junction bases outside the gene matches: 13. The CDR3 bases are TGTGCCAGCAATATATGCGAGGGACAGGGCGAGAACACCGGGGAGCTGTTTTTT. It codes for CASNICEGQGENTGELFF.

This clone came up a few times. V gene TRBV2 combines with J gene TRBJ1-5, with D hard to call. V gave up 5 bases and J gave up 5 bases, with 10 bases separating them. There are 13 residues in the CDR3. Germline loops: CDR1 SNHLY, CDR2 FYNNEI. The CDR3 DNA follows: TGTGCCAGCAGTTTCGCGGGAGATCAGCCCCAGCATTTT. Translating gives CASSFAGDQPQHF.

The sample holds a few counts of this clone. The gene calls are TRBV25-1 and TRBJ1-2; D ambiguous. Germline V CDR1 and CDR2: MGHDK, SYGVNS. The V end was cut by 8 bases, the J end by 2 bases, with 12 bases between. The CDR3 runs 13 residues. The CDR3 loop is CASVGRGNYGYTF. The CDR3 DNA follows: TGTGCCAGCGTCGGACGGGGAAACTATGGCTACACCTTC.

This clone appeared once. V usage is TRBV7-6 and J usage is TRBJ2-5; 8 nucleotides align to TRBD2. Per germline, CDR1 SGHVS and CDR2 FNYEAQ. The trim removed 2 bases at V and 1 base at J, leaving 6 bases unmatched. This CDR3 is built from 16 residues. Written as DNA, the CDR3 is TGTGCCAGCAGCTTAAGTCCCCGGGGGGGCCAAGAGACCCAGTACTTC. It yields the protein CASSLSPRGGQETQYF. Together with reference TRBV7-6 and TRBJ2-5, the CDR3 gives the full variable domain: GAGVSQSPRYKVTKRGQDVALRCDPISGHVSLYWYRQALGQGPEFLTYFNYEAQQDKSGLPNDRFSAERPEGSISTLTIQRTEQRDSAMYRCASSLSPRGGQETQYFGPGTRLLVL.

The chain carries TRBV5-1 and TRBJ2-3; TRBD2 agrees at 14 bases. This CDR3 region has 17 residues. With V trimmed by 4 bases and J by 6 bases, 10 bases remained unmatched. The germline gives CDR1 SGHRS, CDR2 YFSETQ. The CDR3 coding sequence is TGCGCCAGCAGCCCTGGACTAGCGGGGGGTTATTCGGATACGCAGTATTTT. This translates into CASSPGLAGGYSDTQYF. Supplemented by reference TRBV5-1 and TRBJ2-3, the full variable domain reads KAGVTQTPRYLIKTRGQQVTLSCSPISGHRSVSWYQQTPGQGLQFLFEYFSETQRNKGNFPGRFSGRQFSNSRSEMNVSTLELGDSALYLCASSPGLAGGYSDTQYFGPGTRLTVL.

This clone was detected only once. In DNA, the CDR3 is TGTGCCAGCTCACCTAACCCGGGACAGGGTGACTATGAGCAGTTCTTC. This sequence encodes CASSPNPGQGDYEQFF. The rearrangement joins TRBV18 to TRBJ2-1; TRBD1 matches 9 bases. Germline V gene data show CDR1 as KGHSH and CDR2 as LQKENI. CDR3 size: 16 residues. V trimming: 3 bases; J trimming: 8 bases; junction bases outside the gene matches: 11.

This clone was observed a few times. The chain carries TRBV19 and TRBJ2-7, with TRBD2 identical over 7 bases. CDR1 is LNHDA, CDR2 SQIVND, per germline (reference sequence). The CDR3 sequence is 13 residues long. The V and J ends lost 3 bases and 7 bases, in that order; junction bases with no gene match: 6. The CDR3 region has the DNA TGTGCCAGTAGTATGTCGGGGACTAAGGAGCAGTACTTC. Its protein is CASSMSGTKEQYF.